The clone carrying this TCR beta chain appeared many times. One end of the junction is discordant with germline, which a read error may explain. The source material, RNA transcripts, was used to amplify TCR beta CDR3 regions. RT-PCR in the first round (using the HTBI primer set) targeted the TCR CDR3. TCRdb reanalysed the multiplex PCR reads using MiXCR and keeps one entry per CDR3 protein. The data contain under 200,000 distinct CDR3 sequences, just under 9.5% of them seen just once; the ten biggest clones take up roughly 23%. This sample is drawn from a study of T cells in Graves' hyperthyroidism and ophthalmopathy. CDR1 and CDR2 from the germline V gene are SQVTM and ANQGSEA. The CDR3 contains 11 residues.

The origin of this receptor is a woman in her late teens or twenties with Graves' hyperthyroidism that later progressed to Graves' ophthalmopathy. Sequencing was performed on blood. The V call is TRBV29-1, the J call TRBJ2-5; the D gene could be TRBD1 or TRBD2 (6 bases each). The CDR3 region has the DNA TGCAGCGTTGAAGCGGGGGCCAGGATGGACTTC. Protein sequence: CSVEAGARMDF.